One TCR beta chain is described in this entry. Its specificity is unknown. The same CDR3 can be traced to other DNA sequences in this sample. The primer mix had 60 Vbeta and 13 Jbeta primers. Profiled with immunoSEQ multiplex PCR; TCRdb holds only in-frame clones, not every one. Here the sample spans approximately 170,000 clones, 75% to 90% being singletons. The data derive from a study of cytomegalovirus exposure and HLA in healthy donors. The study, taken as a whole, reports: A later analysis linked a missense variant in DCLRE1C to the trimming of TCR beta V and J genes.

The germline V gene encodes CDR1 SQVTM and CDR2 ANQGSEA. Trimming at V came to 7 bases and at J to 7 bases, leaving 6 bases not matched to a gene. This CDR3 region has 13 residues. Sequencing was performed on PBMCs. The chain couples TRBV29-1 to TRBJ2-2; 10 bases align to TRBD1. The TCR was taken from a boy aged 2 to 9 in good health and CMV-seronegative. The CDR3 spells CSARQGAIGELFF. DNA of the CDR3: TGCAGCGCCCGACAGGGGGCAATCGGGGAGCTGTTTTTT.